The 2 T cell receptor beta chains below all came from one sample that was sequenced in a study of regulatory T cells in long-lasting Graves disease. Combining iRepertoire HTBI primers with Arm-PCR of CDR3 regions, the authors built TCR beta libraries. TCRdb reprocessed the multiplex PCR reads with MiXCR, giving one entry per CDR3 protein. The sample holds around 420,000 distinct CDR3 sequences, about 15% seen once. Time point in this sample: newly diagnosed GD, antithyroid drugs for less than 3 months. From PBMCs, RNA was extracted and then used to make the TCR library. Separately, the same data were catalogued under a study of T cells in Graves' hyperthyroidism and ophthalmopathy.

Sequences were derived from peripheral blood mononuclear cells (PBMCs), sampled at new diagnosis, from a patient treated with antithyroid drugs. The source of these receptors is a middle-aged woman with Graves disease.

Comments on this clonotype: The likely explanation is a read error, given a far larger clone one base away. The chain links TRBV28 to TRBJ2-7; 14 positions agree with TRBD2. Losses at the gene ends were 4 bases for V and 6 bases for J; bases not matched to a gene: 17. CDR3 length: 19 amino acids. Germline V CDR1 and CDR2: MDHEN, SYDVKM. The CDR3 here is CASSSPTSGRDRPGGEQYF. The CDR3 nucleotides are TGTGCCAGCAGTTCCCCGACTAGCGGGAGGGATAGACCTGGGGGCGAGCAGTACTTC.

This clonotype came up many times. A read error may explain this, as a much larger clone is one base away. V usage is TRBV2 and J usage is TRBJ2-1; D possibly corresponds to TRBD2 (5 bases). Germline V gene sequence: CDR1 SNHLY, CDR2 FYNNEI. The V gene lost 3 bases and the J gene lost 14 bases, with 11 bases spanning the gap. This CDR3 has 11 amino acids. As DNA, the CDR3 is TGTGCCAGCAGTGAGGACTCGCAGGAGTTCTTC. Protein product: CASSEDSQEFF.